The 24 T cell receptor beta chains below were found in one sample sequenced in a study of persistence of HIV-infected CD4 T cells. The immunoSEQ assay was version 4, run in survey mode. The assay was immunoSEQ multiplex PCR, and TCRdb's table has in-frame clones only and misses some. The table shows about 48,000 clones, with about 81% occurring only once. No antigen has been identified for these receptors. Lysates of CMV-infected fibroblasts at approximately 10 ug/mL stimulated these cells. Memory cells lacking CD40L and CD69 with high CD45RO were sorted. Sequencing was performed on CD4+ T cells sorted from PBMCs after approximately 20-hour stimulation, taken from a patient who received antiretroviral therapy. These receptors originate from an adult man with HIV who was CMV-seropositive.

The rearrangement links TRBV29-1 to TRBJ1-2; no definite D call. Per germline, CDR1 SQVTM and CDR2 ANQGSEA. V lost 3 bases and J 2 bases, leaving 4 bases between the germline ends. The CDR3 has 11 amino acids. For the CDR3, the DNA is TGCAGCGTTGAGCTAAACTATGGCTACACCTTC. Translation gives CSVELNYGYTF.

The genes are TRBV7-9 and TRBJ1-5; the D is unclear. The CDR3 spans 14 residues. V lost 2 bases to trimming and J lost 6 bases, with 11 bases between them. CDR1 SEHNR and CDR2 FQNEAQ come from the germline V gene (reference sequence). The CDR3 here is CASSLTSGSQPQHF. The CDR3 DNA is TGTGCCAGCAGCTTAACAAGTGGGAGTCAGCCCCAGCATTTT.

V is TRBV6-2 or TRBV6-3 and J is TRBJ2-1, with D maybe TRBD2 (5 bases). Trimming removed 5 bases from V and 7 bases from J, with 18 bases in between. This CDR3 is 15 amino acids long. The germline V gene encodes CDR1 MNHEY and CDR2 SVGEGT. The CDR3 DNA is TGTGCCAGCAGTCTTGGACTCCTCTCTGCGAATGAGCAGTTCTTC. Translation: CASSLGLLSANEQFF.

V usage is TRBV7-2 and J usage is TRBJ2-5, with D possibly being TRBD2 (6 bases). Germline V gene data show CDR1 as SGHTA and CDR2 as FQGNSA. This CDR3 is 16 amino acids long. Between the trimmed V and J ends, which lost 2 bases and 2 bases, there was a span of 15 bases. DNA of the CDR3: TGTGCCAGCAGCTTAACGAGGCGTGCGGGGCAAGAGACCCAGTACTTC. Protein: CASSLTRRAGQETQYF. The variable domain in full, completed from reference TRBV7-2 and TRBJ2-5, reads GAGVSQSPSNKVTEKGKDVELRCDPISGHTALYWYRQSLGQGLEFLIYFQGNSAPDKSGLPSDRFSAERTGGSVSTLTIQRTQQEDSAVYLCASSLTRRAGQETQYFGPGTRLLVL.

This clone was seen a handful of times. CDR3 sequence reads: CASSYFAGSGNTIYF. CDR3 nucleotides: TGTGCCAGCAGTTACTTTGCGGGCTCTGGAAACACCATATATTTT. The chain links TRBV6-5 to TRBJ1-3; D is uncertain. CDR1 is MNHEY, CDR2 SVGAGI, per germline. Deletions cut 1 base from V and 0 bases from J, with 7 bases between. The CDR3 runs 15 residues.

This chain connects TRBV7-2 to TRBJ1-6; a weak D match, TRBD1 (5 bases). Per the germline V gene, CDR1 is SGHTA and CDR2 is FQGNSA. V was clipped by 7 bases and J by 7 bases, with 26 bases between them. CDR3 length: 18 residues. The CDR3 is CASMNGRQHRLGNSPLHF. Written as DNA, the CDR3 is TGTGCCAGCATGAACGGGCGACAGCATCGATTGGGAAATTCACCCCTCCACTTT. Drawing the rest from reference TRBV7-2 and TRBJ1-6, the complete variable domain is GAGVSQSPSNKVTEKGKDVELRCDPISGHTALYWYRQSLGQGLEFLIYFQGNSAPDKSGLPSDRFSAERTGGSVSTLTIQRTQQEDSAVYLCASMNGRQHRLGNSPLHFGNGTRLTVT.

The chain is built from TRBV2 and TRBJ1-5; TRBD1 aligns across 7 bases. V lost 0 bases to trimming and J lost 6 bases; unmatched junction nucleotides: 5. In germline, CDR1 is SNHLY, CDR2 FYNNEI. The CDR3 contains 15 residues. The CDR3 protein is CASSEAMTGSQPQHF. Here the CDR3 DNA reads TGTGCCAGCAGTGAAGCGATGACAGGGAGTCAGCCCCAGCATTTT.

The chain uses TRBV5-6 and TRBJ1-6, with D hard to call. The germline V gene has CDR1 SGHDT and CDR2 YYEEEE. V was clipped by 2 bases and J by 9 bases, with 9 bases between them. The CDR3 has 13 amino acids. The DNA for the CDR3 is TGTGCCAGCAGCTTTGGAACCTCTTCACCCCTCCACTTT. Encoded protein: CASSFGTSSPLHF.

The chain is built from TRBV9 and TRBJ2-1; D may be TRBD2 (5 bases). Germline V lookup: CDR1 SGDLS, CDR2 YYNGEE. V lost 0 bases and J 6 bases, leaving 13 bases between the germline ends. CDR3 length: 15 residues. In DNA, the CDR3 is TGTGCCAGCAGCGTAGGGATATTACTAGGCAATGAGCAGTTCTTC. This gives the protein CASSVGILLGNEQFF.

V usage is TRBV18 and J usage is TRBJ1-3; a possible D gene is TRBD1 (5 bases). Germline-derived CDR1 and CDR2 are KGHSH and LQKENI. Between the trimmed V and J ends, which lost 3 bases and 0 bases, there was a span of 18 bases. This CDR3 has 18 amino acids. The CDR3 coding sequence is TGTGCCAGCTCACCTCGGGGCTTCACTAAACACTCTGGAAACACCATATATTTT. Amino acid sequence: CASSPRGFTKHSGNTIYF.

The table lists this clone with a few counts. This chain uses TRBV6-5 with TRBJ2-7; D possibly corresponds to TRBD2 (6 bases). CDR3 length equals 13 residues. Trimming stripped 2 bases from V and 6 bases from J, with 11 bases between. CDR1 and CDR2 from the germline V gene are MNHEY and SVGAGI. This CDR3 is CASSYVRRAEQYF. The CDR3 nucleotides are TGTGCCAGCAGTTACGTGCGGAGGGCCGAGCAGTACTTC.

This clone was counted only a few times. The chain recombines TRBV5-1 with TRBJ1-1, with D hard to call. Germline-derived CDR1 and CDR2 are SGHRS and YFSETQ. This CDR3 region has 14 residues. Trimming removed 2 bases at V and 0 bases at J, with 8 bases between. The DNA for the CDR3 is TGCGCCAGCAGCTTTTTTCAACTGAACACTGAAGCTTTCTTT. This translates into CASSFFQLNTEAFF. The variable domain in full, with the rest retrieved from reference TRBV5-1 and TRBJ1-1, is KAGVTQTPRYLIKTRGQQVTLSCSPISGHRSVSWYQQTPGQGLQFLFEYFSETQRNKGNFPGRFSGRQFSNSRSEMNVSTLELGDSALYLCASSFFQLNTEAFFGQGTRLTVV.

The CDR3 bases are TGTGCCAGCAGTTTTGGGGGGGACCGACATACGCAGTATTTT. It is translated as CASSFGGDRHTQYF. The chain couples TRBV11-3 to TRBJ2-3, with 7 bases that match TRBD2. Trimming took 6 bases from V and 7 from J; bases not matched to a gene: 10. The germline gives CDR1 SGHNT, CDR2 YENEEA. The CDR3 sequence is 14 residues long.

The chain recombines TRBV19 with TRBJ1-6; 10 bases map to TRBD1. Germline CDR1 LNHDA, CDR2 SQIVND (reference sequence). The CDR3 has 13 amino acids. J was trimmed by 10 bases and V by 9 bases; bases with no gene match: 6. CDR3 residues: CASNRDRGSPLHF. The CDR3 DNA reads TGTGCCAGCAACCGGGACAGGGGATCACCCCTCCACTTT.

CDR3 DNA sequence: TGTGCCAGTAGTTCGGGGGGTAGGCGGTATGAAAAACTGTTTTTT. Protein product: CASSSGGRRYEKLFF. The gene calls are TRBV19 and TRBJ1-4; the D gene is possibly TRBD1 (5 bases). The length of the CDR3 is 15 residues. The ends were cut back, 5 bases at V and 6 bases at J, with 16 bases in the middle. Germline CDR1 LNHDA, CDR2 SQIVND (reference sequence).

This chain joins TRBV6-6 and TRBJ1-1, with D maybe TRBD1 (6 bases). The CDR3 consists of 14 residues. The germline gives CDR1 MNHNY, CDR2 SVGAGI (reference sequence). Trimming cost V 7 bases and J 0 bases, with 12 bases left between them. The CDR3 nucleotides read TGTGCCAGCACTCCGGGACACCTGAACACTGAAGCTTTCTTT. It is translated as CASTPGHLNTEAFF.

V usage is TRBV9 and J usage is TRBJ1-2; 7 nucleotides align to TRBD1. The CDR3 is 14 amino acids. The V gene's germline CDR1 is SGDLS and CDR2 YYNGEE. Trimming cost V 2 bases and J 4 bases; bases outside gene matches: 5. The CDR3 DNA follows: TGTGCCAGCAGCGTCGAGACAGGGATCTATGGCTACACCTTC. As protein: CASSVETGIYGYTF.

The chain links TRBV6-5 to TRBJ2-2; possibly TRBD2 for D (6 bases). Germline CDR1 reads MNHEY; CDR2 reads SVGAGI. Trimming stripped 6 bases from V and 5 bases from J, with 13 bases between. The CDR3 sequence is 14 residues long. The CDR3 DNA sequence: TGTGCCAGCAGGTCCGCAGGGAGGACCGGGGAGCTGTTTTTT. Amino acids: CASRSAGRTGELFF.

The chain has TRBV25-1 and TRBJ2-7; no clear D gene. The CDR3 runs to 13 residues. The ends were cut back, 2 bases at V and 1 base at J, with 6 bases in the middle. CDR1 is MGHDK and CDR2 is SYGVNS in the germline V gene. The CDR3 nucleotides read TGTGCCAGCAGTGAACTTAGATCCTACGAGCAGTACTTC. This sequence encodes CASSELRSYEQYF.

This clone has only one observation. The V and J genes are TRBV7-2 and TRBJ1-2; TRBD1 agrees at 11 bases. The germline gives CDR1 SGHTA, CDR2 FQGNSA. The CDR3 extends over 14 amino acids. J was trimmed by 7 bases and V by 3 bases; bases with no gene match: 4. This CDR3 reads CASSFGQGASGYTF. CDR3 nucleotides: TGTGCCAGCAGCTTTGGACAGGGGGCGTCTGGCTACACCTTC.

This clone came up a few times. This CDR3 is CASSQGTTSGRETQYF. CDR3 nucleotide sequence: TGTGCCAGCAGCCAAGGTACGACTAGCGGGAGGGAGACCCAGTACTTC. J is TRBJ2-5 and V is TRBV3-1 (or the pseudogene TRBV3-2); 13 bases fit TRBD2. J lost 5 bases, V lost 1 base, and 4 bases had no gene match. From germline, CDR1 is LGHDT and CDR2 YNNKEL (reference sequence). The CDR3 is 16 amino acids.

The chain's CDR3 is CASSLDRVRASGANVLTF. CDR3 DNA sequence: TGTGCCAGCAGCTTAGATCGTGTCAGGGCTTCTGGGGCCAACGTCCTGACTTTC. This chain uses TRBV7-9 with TRBJ2-6, with D perhaps matching TRBD1 (5 bases). This CDR3 has 18 amino acids. The germline CDR1 and CDR2 sequences are SEHNR and FQNEAQ (reference sequence). V lost 1 base, J lost 1 base, and 14 bases lay in between.

V and J are TRBV23-1 and TRBJ2-2; 9 positions match TRBD1. TRBV23-1 is recorded as an ORF, its role being uncertain. The V segment lost 4 bases and the J segment 4 bases; nucleotides outside the gene matches: 10. This CDR3 region has 17 residues. This CDR3 is CASSRRDGTGPTGELFF. As DNA, the CDR3 is TGCGCCAGCAGTCGCCGGGACGGGACAGGGCCCACCGGGGAGCTGTTTTTT.

This chain connects TRBV2 to TRBJ2-1; either TRBD1 or TRBD2 may fit D (6 bases each). V was pared by 2 bases and J by 3 bases, with 11 bases between. The CDR3 is made up of 15 amino acids. The germline gives CDR1 SNHLY, CDR2 FYNNEI. The CDR3 sequence is CASSEQGGGYNEQFF. The DNA for the CDR3 is TGTGCCAGCAGTGAACAAGGGGGAGGCTACAATGAGCAGTTCTTC.